This is a list of T cell receptor beta chains from one sample in a study of tumor and adjacent non-tumor tissue in lung cancer. Each CDR3 protein gets one entry after TCRdb re-called the multiplex PCR reads with MiXCR. There are fewer than 120,000 distinct CDR3 sequences in the sample; over 75% occur only once, and 22% lies in the top ten. Sequenced material: lung tumor tissue. These receptors were collected from a man between 70 and 80 years old with non-small cell lung cancer. The CDR3 runs from the conserved cysteine through the conserved F or W. Fields, in order: J gene, V gene, D gene, clone size, CDR3 DNA, CDR3 protein. D genes are given only for firm matches. Only some rows state a clone size, as once, few, many or a class for expanded clones.

>TRBJ1-4|TRBV11-2|NA|many
TGTGCCAGCAGCTTAGCAAAGGGGATAGGTAATGAAAAACTGTTTTTT
CASSLAKGIGNEKLFF
>TRBJ2-7|TRBV11-2|NA|NA
TGTGCCAGTAGACCCCCCGCCGGGACACCAACCTACGAACAGTACTTC
CASRPPAGTPTYEQYF
>TRBJ2-7|TRBV20-1|NA|NA
TGCAATGCTAGAGTTTCCCGGCAGGGTGGTGTGCAGTACTTC
CNARVSRQGGVQYF
>TRBJ2-7|TRBV6-6|TRBD1|NA
TGTGCCAGCAGTCCGCTAGGACAGGCCTCCTGCTACGAGCAGTACTTC
CASSPLGQASCYEQYF
>TRBJ1-2|TRBV6-5|NA|NA
TGTGCCAGCAGTTACACTTTGACACGGGGCTGGTACTATGGCTACACCTTC
CASSYTLTRGWYYGYTF
>TRBJ2-7|TRBV12-3/TRBV12-4|TRBD2|NA
TGTACCAGCAGCCCTCATGCGGGGGGGGACTCCTACGAGCAGTACTTC
CTSSPHAGGDSYEQYF
>TRBJ2-3|TRBV6-2/TRBV6-3|NA|many
TGTGCCAGCAAGGATCGGACGAACACAGATACGCAGTATTTT
CASKDRTNTDTQYF
>TRBJ1-5|TRBV6-1|TRBD1|many
TGTGCCAGCAGGGACAGGGGCTCACCCGCTCAGCCCCAGCATTTT
CASRDRGSPAQPQHF
>TRBJ2-7|TRBV6-6|NA|NA
TGTGCCTGCACTAAAAATTCGGGGCATTACGGGCAGTACTTC
CACTKNSGHYGQYF
>TRBJ1-3|TRBV28|TRBD1|NA
TGTGCCATCATCACGGACAGGGATTCTTTAGCCTCTGGAAACACCATATATTTT
CAIITDRDSLASGNTIYF
>TRBJ2-1|TRBV5-4|NA|NA
TGTCTCAGCAGTGAGAGAGCAGGTGAGAAGTTCTTC
CLSSERAGEKFF
>TRBJ2-2|TRBV7-8|NA|NA
TGTGCCAGCAGCTTAGCGTGGGGGTTCGGGGAGCTGTTTTTT
CASSLAWGFGELFF